This T cell receptor (beta chain) emerged from a study of blood T cell repertoires in COVID-19. This CDR3 comprises 15 residues. Germline V gene data show CDR1 as SGHNT and CDR2 as YENEEA. V shed 0 bases and J shed 4 bases, with 13 bases lying between them. Using immunoSEQ multiplex PCR, the repertoire was profiled, and TCRdb retains in-frame clones only, with some absent. The sample carries 220,000 or so clones, roughly 84% recorded once. The clonotype originates from a woman aged 40-49 years who had recovered from COVID-19. The material sequenced was PBMCs or T cells enriched from blood (not recorded which). The V gene is TRBV11-3, the J gene TRBJ2-7; D gene uncertain. The CDR3 spells CASSLDRIHPYEQYV. In DNA, the CDR3 is TGTGCCAGCAGCTTAGATCGAATACATCCTTACGAGCAGTACGTC.